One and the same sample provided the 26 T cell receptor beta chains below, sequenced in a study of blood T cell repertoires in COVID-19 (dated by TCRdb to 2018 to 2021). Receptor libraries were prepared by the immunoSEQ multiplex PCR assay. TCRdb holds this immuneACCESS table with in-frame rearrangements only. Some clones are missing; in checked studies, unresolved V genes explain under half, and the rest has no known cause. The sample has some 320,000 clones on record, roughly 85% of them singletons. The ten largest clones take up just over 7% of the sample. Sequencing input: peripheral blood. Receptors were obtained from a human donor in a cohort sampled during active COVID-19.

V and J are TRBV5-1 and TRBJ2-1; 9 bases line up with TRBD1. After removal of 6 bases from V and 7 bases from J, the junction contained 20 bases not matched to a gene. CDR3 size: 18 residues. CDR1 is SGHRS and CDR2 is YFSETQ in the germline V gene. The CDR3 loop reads CASTLVFAGTGRGNEQFF. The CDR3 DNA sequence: TGCGCCAGCACCCTAGTTTTTGCCGGGACAGGGAGAGGGAATGAGCAGTTCTTC.

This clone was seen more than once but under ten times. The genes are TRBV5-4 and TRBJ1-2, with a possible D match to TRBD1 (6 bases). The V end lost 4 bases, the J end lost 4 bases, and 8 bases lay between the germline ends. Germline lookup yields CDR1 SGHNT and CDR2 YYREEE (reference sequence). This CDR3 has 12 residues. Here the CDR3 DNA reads TGTGCCAGCAGCCAGGACAGCTATGGCTACACCTTC. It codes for CASSQDSYGYTF.

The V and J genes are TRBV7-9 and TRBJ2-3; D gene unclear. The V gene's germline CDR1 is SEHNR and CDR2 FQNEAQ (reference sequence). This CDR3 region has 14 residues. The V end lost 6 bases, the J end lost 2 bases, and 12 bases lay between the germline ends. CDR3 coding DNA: TGTGCCAGCAGACTTGGATGGGCCACAGATACGCAGTATTTT. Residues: CASRLGWATDTQYF.

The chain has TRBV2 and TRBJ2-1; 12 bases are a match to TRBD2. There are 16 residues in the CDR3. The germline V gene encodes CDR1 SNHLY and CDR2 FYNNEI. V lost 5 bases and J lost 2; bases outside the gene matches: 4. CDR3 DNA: TGTGCCAGCAGTTTACGGACTAGCGGGGCCTACAATGAGCAGTTCTTC. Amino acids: CASSLRTSGAYNEQFF.

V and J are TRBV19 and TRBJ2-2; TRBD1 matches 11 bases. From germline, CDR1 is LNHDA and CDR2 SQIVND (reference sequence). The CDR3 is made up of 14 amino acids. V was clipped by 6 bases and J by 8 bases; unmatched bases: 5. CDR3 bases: TGTGCCAGTAGAAAGGACAGGGGGCCAGGGGAGCTGTTTTTT. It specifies CASRKDRGPGELFF.

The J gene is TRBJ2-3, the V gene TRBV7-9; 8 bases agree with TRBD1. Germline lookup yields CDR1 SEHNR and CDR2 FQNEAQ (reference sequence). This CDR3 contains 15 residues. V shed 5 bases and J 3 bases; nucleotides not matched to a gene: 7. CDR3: CASSPQGVSTDTQYF. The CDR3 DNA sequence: TGTGCCAGCAGCCCACAGGGGGTATCGACAGATACGCAGTATTTT.

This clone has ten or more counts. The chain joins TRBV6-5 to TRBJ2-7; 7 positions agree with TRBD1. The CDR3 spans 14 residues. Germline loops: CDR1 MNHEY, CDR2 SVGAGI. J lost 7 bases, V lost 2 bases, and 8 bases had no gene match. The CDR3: CASSYADRPREQYF. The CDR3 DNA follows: TGTGCCAGCAGTTACGCGGACAGGCCAAGGGAGCAGTACTTC.

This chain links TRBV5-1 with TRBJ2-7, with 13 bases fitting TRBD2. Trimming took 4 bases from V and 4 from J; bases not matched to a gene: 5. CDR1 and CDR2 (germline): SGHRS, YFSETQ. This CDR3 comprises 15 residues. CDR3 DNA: TGCGCCAGCAGCCCAGGGACTAGCGGGAAATACGAGCAGTACTTC. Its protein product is CASSPGTSGKYEQYF.

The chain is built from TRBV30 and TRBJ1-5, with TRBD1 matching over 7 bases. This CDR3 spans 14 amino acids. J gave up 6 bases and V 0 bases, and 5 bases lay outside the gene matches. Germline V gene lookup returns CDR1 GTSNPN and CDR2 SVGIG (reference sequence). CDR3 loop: CAWSVDRAGQPQHF. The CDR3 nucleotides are TGTGCCTGGAGTGTTGACAGGGCCGGTCAGCCCCAGCATTTT. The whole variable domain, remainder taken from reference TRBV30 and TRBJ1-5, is SQTIHQWPATLVQPVGSPLSLECTVEGTSNPNLYWYRQAAGRGLQLLFYSVGIGQISSEVPQNLSASRPQDRQFILSSKKLLLSDSGFYLCAWSVDRAGQPQHFGDGTRLSIL.

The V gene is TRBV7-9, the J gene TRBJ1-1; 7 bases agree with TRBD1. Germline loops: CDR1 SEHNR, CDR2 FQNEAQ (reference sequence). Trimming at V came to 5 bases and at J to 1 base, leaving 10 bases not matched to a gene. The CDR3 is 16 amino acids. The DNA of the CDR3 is TGTGCCAGCAGCGTGACTCGACAGGGAGGGAACACTGAAGCTTTCTTT. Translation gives CASSVTRQGGNTEAFF. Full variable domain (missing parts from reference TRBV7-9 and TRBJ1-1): DTGVSQNPRHKITKRGQNVTFRCDPISEHNRLYWYRQTLGQGPEFLTYFQNEAQLEKSRLLSDRFSAERPKGSFSTLEIQRTEQGDSAMYLCASSVTRQGGNTEAFFGQGTRLTVV.

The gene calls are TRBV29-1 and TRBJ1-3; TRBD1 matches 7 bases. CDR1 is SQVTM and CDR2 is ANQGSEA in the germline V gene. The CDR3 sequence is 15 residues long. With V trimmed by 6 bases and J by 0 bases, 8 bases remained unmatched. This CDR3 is CSVGRQGSSGNTIYF. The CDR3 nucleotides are TGCAGCGTGGGTAGACAGGGAAGCTCTGGAAACACCATATATTTT.

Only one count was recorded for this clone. CDR3 loop: CASSVSETNYGYTF. The CDR3 region has the DNA TGTGCCAGCAGCGTCTCAGAAACCAACTATGGCTACACCTTC. V usage is TRBV9 and J usage is TRBJ1-2; no definite D call. Trimming removed 2 bases from V and 2 bases from J, with 10 bases in between. The CDR3 is 14 amino acids. Per germline, CDR1 SGDLS and CDR2 YYNGEE.

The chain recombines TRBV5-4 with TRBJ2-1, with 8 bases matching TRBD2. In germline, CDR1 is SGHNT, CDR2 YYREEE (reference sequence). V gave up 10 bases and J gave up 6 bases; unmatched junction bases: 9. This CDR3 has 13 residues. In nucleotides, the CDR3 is TGTGCCTACGGACGGGGGGGCCTCAATGAGCAGTTCTTC. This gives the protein CAYGRGGLNEQFF.

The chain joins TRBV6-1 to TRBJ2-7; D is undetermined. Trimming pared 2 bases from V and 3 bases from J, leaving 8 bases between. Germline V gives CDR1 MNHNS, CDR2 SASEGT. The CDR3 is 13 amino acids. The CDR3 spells CASSEYYFYEQYF. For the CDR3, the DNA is TGTGCCAGCAGTGAATACTATTTCTACGAGCAGTACTTC.

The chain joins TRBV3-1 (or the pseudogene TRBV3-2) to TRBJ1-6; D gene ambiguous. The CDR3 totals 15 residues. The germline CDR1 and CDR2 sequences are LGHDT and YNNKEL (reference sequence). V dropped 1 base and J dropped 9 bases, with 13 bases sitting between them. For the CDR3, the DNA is TGTGCCAGCAGCCAAGGTGGTTTACGAGTTTCACCCCTCCACTTT. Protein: CASSQGGLRVSPLHF.

CDR3 region: CASSLDRANTGELFF. The CDR3 coding sequence is TGCGCCAGCAGTTTAGACAGGGCGAACACCGGGGAGCTGTTTTTT. The chain uses TRBV5-1 and TRBJ2-2, with TRBD1 matching over 7 bases. The CDR3 has 15 residues. V shed 5 bases and J 0 bases; nucleotides not matched to a gene: 4. The germline gives CDR1 SGHRS, CDR2 YFSETQ.

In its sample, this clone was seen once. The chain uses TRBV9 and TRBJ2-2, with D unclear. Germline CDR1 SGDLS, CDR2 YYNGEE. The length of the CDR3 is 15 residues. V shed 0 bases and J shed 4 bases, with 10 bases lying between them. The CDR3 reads CASSVEHQRTGELFF. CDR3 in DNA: TGTGCCAGCAGCGTAGAACACCAACGCACCGGGGAGCTGTTTTTT.

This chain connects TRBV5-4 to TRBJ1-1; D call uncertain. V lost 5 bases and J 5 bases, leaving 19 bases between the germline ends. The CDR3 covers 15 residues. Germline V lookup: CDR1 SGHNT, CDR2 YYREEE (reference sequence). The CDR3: CASSSARSSLTEAFF. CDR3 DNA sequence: TGTGCCAGCAGTTCAGCCAGGTCCTCCCTGACTGAAGCTTTCTTT.

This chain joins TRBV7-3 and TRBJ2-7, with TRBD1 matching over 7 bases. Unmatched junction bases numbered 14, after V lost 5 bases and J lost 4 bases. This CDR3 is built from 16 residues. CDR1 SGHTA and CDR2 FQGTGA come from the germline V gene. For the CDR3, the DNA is TGTGCCAGCAGCGCCACCGGGACAGCGACATCTTACGAGCAGTACTTC. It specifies CASSATGTATSYEQYF.

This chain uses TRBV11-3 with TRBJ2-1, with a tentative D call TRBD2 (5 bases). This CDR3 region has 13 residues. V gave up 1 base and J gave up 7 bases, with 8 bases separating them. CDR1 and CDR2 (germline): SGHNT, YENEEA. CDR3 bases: TGTGCCAGCAGCTTAGGTTCGGGGAATGAGCAGTTCTTC. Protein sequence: CASSLGSGNEQFF.

DNA for the CDR3: TGTGCCAGCAGTTCTTTGACCCTTGGACAGTCCTACGAGCAGTACTTC. Protein sequence: CASSSLTLGQSYEQYF. The chain couples TRBV6-5 to TRBJ2-7; D is perhaps TRBD1 (6 bases). This CDR3 is built from 16 residues. Trimming removed 4 bases at V and 1 base at J, with 17 bases between. The germline V gene encodes CDR1 MNHEY and CDR2 SVGAGI.

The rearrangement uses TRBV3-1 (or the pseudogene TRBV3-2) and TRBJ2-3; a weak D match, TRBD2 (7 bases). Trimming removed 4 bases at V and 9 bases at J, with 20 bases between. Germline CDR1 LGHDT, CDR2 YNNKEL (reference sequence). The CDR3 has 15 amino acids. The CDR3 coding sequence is TGTGCCAGCAGCCTGACAGGACTAGTGGGAGGCACGCAGTATTTT. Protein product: CASSLTGLVGGTQYF.

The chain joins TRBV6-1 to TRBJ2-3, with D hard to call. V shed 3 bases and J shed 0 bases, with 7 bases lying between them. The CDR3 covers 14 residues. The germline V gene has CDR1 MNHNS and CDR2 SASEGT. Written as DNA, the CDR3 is TGTGCCAGCAGTGACCAGACTAGCACAGATACGCAGTATTTT. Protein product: CASSDQTSTDTQYF.

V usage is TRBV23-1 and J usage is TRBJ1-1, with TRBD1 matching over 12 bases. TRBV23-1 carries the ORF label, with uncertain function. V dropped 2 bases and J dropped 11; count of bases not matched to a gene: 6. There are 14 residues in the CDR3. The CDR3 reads CASSQKGQGAIAFF. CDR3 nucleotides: TGCGCCAGCAGTCAAAAGGGACAGGGGGCTATTGCTTTCTTT.

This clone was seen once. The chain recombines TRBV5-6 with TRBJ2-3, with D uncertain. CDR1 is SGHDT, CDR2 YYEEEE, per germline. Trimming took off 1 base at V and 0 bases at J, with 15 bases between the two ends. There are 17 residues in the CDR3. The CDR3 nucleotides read TGTGCCAGCAGCTTGTTAGTACGCACCACTAGCACAGATACGCAGTATTTT. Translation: CASSLLVRTTSTDTQYF. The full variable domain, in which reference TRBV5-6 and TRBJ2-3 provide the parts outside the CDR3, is DAGVTQSPTHLIKTRGQQVTLRCSPKSGHDTVSWYQQALGQGPQFIFQYYEEEERQRGNFPDRFSGHQFPNYSSELNVNALLLGDSALYLCASSLLVRTTSTDTQYFGPGTRLTVL.

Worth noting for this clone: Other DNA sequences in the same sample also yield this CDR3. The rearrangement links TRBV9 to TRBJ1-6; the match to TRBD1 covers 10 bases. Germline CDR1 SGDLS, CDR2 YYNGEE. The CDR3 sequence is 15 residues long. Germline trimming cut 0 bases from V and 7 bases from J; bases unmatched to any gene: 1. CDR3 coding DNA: TGTGCCAGCAGCGTAGGGGACAGGGGCAATTCACCCCTCCACTTT. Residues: CASSVGDRGNSPLHF.